This entry lists 18 T cell receptor beta chains sequenced from one sample in a study of identical twins. One entry per CDR3 protein, called by TCRdb with MiXCR from the 5' RACE reads. The sample shows roughly 570,000 distinct CDR3 sequences, around 9.6% of them seen only once. The same sample was also studied in work on yellow fever vaccine responses in identical twins.

Sequences were obtained from PBMCs. The receptor source for this set is a woman between 18 and 29 years old in good health.

This clonotype has a handful of counts. V is TRBV9 and J is TRBJ2-1, with 8 bases aligning to TRBD1. The CDR3 totals 14 residues. Germline-derived CDR1 and CDR2 are SGDLS and YYNGEE. Germline trimming cut 4 bases from V and 6 bases from J; bases unmatched to any gene: 6. Here the CDR3 DNA reads TGTGCCAGCAGCCCCCGGACAGGGAGCAATGAGCAGTTCTTC. Amino acid sequence: CASSPRTGSNEQFF.

This clonotype was counted many times. V is TRBV5-6 and J is TRBJ2-3, with 9 bases matching TRBD1. Trimming removed 3 bases from V and 0 bases from J; junction bases left unmatched: 5. The CDR3 covers 16 residues. Germline lookup yields CDR1 SGHDT and CDR2 YYEEEE. DNA for the CDR3: TGTGCCAGCAGCTCCGGGACAGGGTTTAGCACAGATACGCAGTATTTT. Translated, it gives CASSSGTGFSTDTQYF.

The chain recombines TRBV7-2 with TRBJ1-2; 9 bases agree with TRBD1. Germline loops: CDR1 SGHTA, CDR2 FQGNSA. The CDR3 has 16 residues. The V gene end was trimmed by 2 bases and the J gene end by 6 bases; junction bases not matched to a gene: 10. This CDR3 reads CASSLSPTGGVNGYTF. Written as DNA, the CDR3 is TGTGCCAGCAGCTTATCGCCCACAGGGGGCGTGAATGGCTACACCTTC.

The chain couples TRBV4-3 to TRBJ1-5; D unclear. The germline V gene encodes CDR1 LGHNA and CDR2 YSLEER. Trimming stripped 0 bases from V and 0 bases from J, with 6 bases between. This CDR3 is 15 amino acids long. The CDR3 sequence is CASSQDRYSNQPQHF. The DNA for the CDR3 is TGCGCCAGCAGCCAAGACAGGTATAGCAATCAGCCCCAGCATTTT.

The gene calls are TRBV10-3 and TRBJ2-3; TRBD2 matches 9 bases. The CDR3 is made up of 15 amino acids. V dropped 4 bases and J dropped 4; count of bases not matched to a gene: 6. Germline V lookup: CDR1 ENHRY, CDR2 SYGVKD. The CDR3 reads CAISGRLAGPDTQYF. CDR3 bases: TGTGCCATCAGTGGTCGCCTAGCGGGGCCAGATACGCAGTATTTT.

A remark on this clonotype: The junction and the germline gene differ at one end; a read error may be behind it. The rearrangement links TRBV20-1 to TRBJ2-4; 12 bases are a match to TRBD2. This CDR3 has 17 residues. Germline lookup yields CDR1 DFQATT and CDR2 SNEGSKA (reference sequence). The CDR3, as DNA: TGCTGTGCTAGAATACTAGCGGGAGGAGGGGCCAAAAACATTCAGTACTTC. Its protein is CCARILAGGGAKNIQYF.

This clonotype was observed many times. The chain links TRBV20-1 to TRBJ2-1; a weak D match, TRBD1 (7 bases). The V end was cut by 6 bases, the J end by 0 bases, with 21 bases between. CDR1 and CDR2 from the germline V gene are DFQATT and SNEGSKA (reference sequence). The CDR3 contains 17 residues. CDR3 sequence reads: CSAPGGRGTFSYNEQFF. As DNA, the CDR3 is TGCAGTGCCCCAGGGGGAAGAGGGACTTTCTCCTACAATGAGCAGTTCTTC.

The CDR3 bases are TGTGCCAGCACACCAGGGACTACCTTATACGATACGCAGTATTTT. Its protein product is CASTPGTTLYDTQYF. The chain joins TRBV27 to TRBJ2-3; 7 bases are shared with TRBD2. The CDR3 spans 15 residues. Looked up from germline, CDR1 is MNHEY and CDR2 is SMNVEV (reference sequence). The J segment lost 6 bases and the V segment lost 7 bases, leaving 13 bases of the junction unmatched.

This clonotype has a handful of counts. The rearrangement links TRBV10-1 to TRBJ2-5; D possibly uses TRBD1 or TRBD2 (5 bases each). V gave up 3 bases and J gave up 1 base, with 9 bases separating them. This CDR3 region has 14 residues. CDR1 WNHNN and CDR2 SYGVQD come from the germline V gene (reference sequence). The CDR3 spells CASSDRGPQETQYF. CDR3 coding DNA: TGCGCCAGCAGTGACCGGGGCCCCCAAGAGACCCAGTACTTC.

The chain carries TRBV5-1 and TRBJ2-5; D remains unclear. The V end lost 0 bases, the J end lost 1 base, and 13 bases lay between the germline ends. The CDR3 has 16 residues. Per the germline V gene, CDR1 is SGHRS and CDR2 is YFSETQ. CDR3 coding DNA: TGCGCCAGCAGCTTGGGTGGCCGGGTTCCCCAAGAGACCCAGTACTTC. This codes for CASSLGGRVPQETQYF.

This clonotype was seen only a few times. The rearrangement joins TRBV7-2 to TRBJ2-1; D gene uncertain. The CDR3 totals 14 residues. V lost 1 base and J 10 bases, leaving 14 bases between the germline ends. Per germline, CDR1 SGHTA and CDR2 FQGNSA. Here the CDR3 reads CASSLVLSQREQFF. For the CDR3, the DNA is TGTGCCAGCAGCTTAGTCTTGTCGCAGCGAGAGCAGTTCTTC.

This clonotype has more than one count but fewer than ten. The chain links TRBV5-6 to TRBJ2-5, with 7 bases lining up with TRBD2. V lost 0 bases to trimming and J lost 5 bases; unmatched junction nucleotides: 4. Germline V gene data show CDR1 as SGHDT and CDR2 as YYEEEE. The CDR3 runs to 14 residues. The CDR3, as DNA: TGTGCCAGCAGCTTGGTCGTGGGAGGGGAGACCCAGTACTTC. Protein sequence: CASSLVVGGETQYF. Using reference TRBV5-6 and TRBJ2-5 for the parts outside the CDR3, the full variable domain is DAGVTQSPTHLIKTRGQQVTLRCSPKSGHDTVSWYQQALGQGPQFIFQYYEEEERQRGNFPDRFSGHQFPNYSSELNVNALLLGDSALYLCASSLVVGGETQYFGPGTRLLVL.

This clonotype has a count of ten or more. The rearrangement links TRBV25-1 to TRBJ2-7; 8 nucleotides match TRBD2. Germline V gene sequence: CDR1 MGHDK, CDR2 SYGVNS. This CDR3 is 12 amino acids long. Trimming at V came to 6 bases and at J to 11 bases, leaving 9 bases not matched to a gene. CDR3 region: CASSAIGGGEYF. The CDR3 DNA follows: TGTGCCAGCAGCGCCATCGGGGGGGGCGAGTACTTC.

Many counts were recorded for this clonotype. V usage is TRBV7-2 and J usage is TRBJ2-3; the match to TRBD1 covers 9 bases. After removal of 1 base from V and 7 bases from J, the junction contained 9 bases not matched to a gene. This CDR3 is 16 amino acids long. Germline V CDR1 and CDR2: SGHTA, FQGNSA. The CDR3 here is CASSLVGQGQINTQYF. The CDR3 nucleotides are TGTGCCAGCAGCTTAGTAGGACAGGGGCAAATTAATACGCAGTATTTT.

The rearrangement uses TRBV20-1 and TRBJ2-7; a possible D gene is TRBD1 (6 bases). The germline V and J ends were trimmed by 5 bases and 2 bases, with 13 bases remaining between them. The germline V gene encodes CDR1 DFQATT and CDR2 SNEGSKA (reference sequence). The CDR3 is made up of 13 amino acids. CDR3 nucleotides: TGCAGTGCTGGCAGACAGGAACCCTACGAGCAGTACTTC. Protein: CSAGRQEPYEQYF.

This clonotype was counted many times. V gene TRBV6-1 combines with J gene TRBJ2-7; possibly TRBD2 for D (5 bases). V dropped 8 bases and J dropped 9 bases, with 23 bases sitting between them. Germline V gives CDR1 MNHNS, CDR2 SASEGT. The CDR3 contains 14 residues. The CDR3 is CASGLRDSSKGQYF. The CDR3, as DNA: TGTGCCAGCGGCCTCCGGGATAGCTCAAAAGGGCAGTACTTC.

This clonotype showed up many times. This sequence joins TRBV7-2 and TRBJ2-4; D is undetermined. V gave up 4 bases and J gave up 8 bases, with 12 bases separating them. Germline loops: CDR1 SGHTA, CDR2 FQGNSA. This CDR3 contains 13 residues. In nucleotides, the CDR3 is TGTGCCAGCAGCTCTCGGATGGTGGACATTCAGTACTTC. Protein sequence: CASSSRMVDIQYF.

The chain carries TRBV7-2 and TRBJ2-7, with D tentatively TRBD1 (7 bases). This CDR3 is 16 amino acids long. V shed 1 base and J shed 7 bases, with 20 bases lying between them. Germline assignment: CDR1 SGHTA and CDR2 FQGNSA. CDR3 sequence: CASSLGGGGSAGEQYF. The DNA for the CDR3 is TGTGCCAGCAGCTTAGGAGGAGGGGGCTCCGCGGGGGAGCAGTACTTC.